This TCR beta chain originates from a study of shared clonotypes between healthy human individuals. Study-level information: The cohort had two women and a few men, ages 18 to 49.

The repertoire was sequenced with immunoSEQ multiplex PCR; TCRdb's copy has only in-frame clones and lacks some. The table records 530,000 or so clones, 75% to 80% of them present only once. Study outcomes and limitations: Deeper or shallower sequencing was expected to change how clonotypes are shared among donors.

Note on this clone: Its specificity is not known.

Germline CDR1 reads SNHLY; CDR2 reads FYNNEI. The CDR3 length is 14 residues. The V end lost 1 base, the J end lost 1 base, and 5 bases lay between the germline ends. All donors qualified as healthy HIV-negative adults and had experienced no recent acute infections or vaccinations. All the donors were Caucasian adults who lived in Nashville, Tennessee. The sequence was obtained from a woman aged 40-49 years in good health. Some clones in this sample may be carry-over from other donors' samples. The chain uses TRBV2 and TRBJ1-5, with D unresolved. Sequences were obtained from PBMCs. The CDR3 region is CASSEERSNQPQHF. In nucleotides, the CDR3 is TGTGCCAGCAGTGAAGAAAGAAGCAATCAGCCCCAGCATTTT. Filled out from reference TRBV2 and TRBJ1-5, the complete variable domain reads EPEVTQTPSHQVTQMGQEVILRCVPISNHLYFYWYRQILGQKVEFLVSFYNNEISEKSEIFDDQFSVERPDGSNFTLKIRSTKLEDSAMYFCASSEERSNQPQHFGDGTRLSIL.